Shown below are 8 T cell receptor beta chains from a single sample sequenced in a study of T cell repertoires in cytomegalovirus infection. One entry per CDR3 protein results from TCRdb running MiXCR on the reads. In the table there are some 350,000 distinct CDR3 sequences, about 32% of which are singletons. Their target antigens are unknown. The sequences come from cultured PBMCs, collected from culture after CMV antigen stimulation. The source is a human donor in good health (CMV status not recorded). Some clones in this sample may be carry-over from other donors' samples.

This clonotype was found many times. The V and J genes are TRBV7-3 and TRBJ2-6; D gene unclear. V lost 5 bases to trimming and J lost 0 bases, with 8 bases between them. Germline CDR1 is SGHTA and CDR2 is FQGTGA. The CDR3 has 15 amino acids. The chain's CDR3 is CASSPSSSGANVLTF. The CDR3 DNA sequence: TGTGCCAGCAGCCCCAGCTCCTCTGGGGCCAACGTCCTGACTTTC.

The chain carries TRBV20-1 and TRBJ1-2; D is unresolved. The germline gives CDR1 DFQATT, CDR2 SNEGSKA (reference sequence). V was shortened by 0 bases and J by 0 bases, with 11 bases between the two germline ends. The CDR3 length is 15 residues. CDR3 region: CSARDNRAPNYGYTF. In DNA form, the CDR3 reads TGCAGTGCTAGAGATAATAGGGCCCCTAACTATGGCTACACCTTC.

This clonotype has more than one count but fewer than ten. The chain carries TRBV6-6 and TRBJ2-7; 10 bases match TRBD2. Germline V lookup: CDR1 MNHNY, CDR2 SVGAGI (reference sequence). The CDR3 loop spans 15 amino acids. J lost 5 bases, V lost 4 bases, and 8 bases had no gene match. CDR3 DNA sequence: TGTGCCAGCAGTTCGGGAGCGGGAGGGCCTGACGAGCAGTACTTC. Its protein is CASSSGAGGPDEQYF.

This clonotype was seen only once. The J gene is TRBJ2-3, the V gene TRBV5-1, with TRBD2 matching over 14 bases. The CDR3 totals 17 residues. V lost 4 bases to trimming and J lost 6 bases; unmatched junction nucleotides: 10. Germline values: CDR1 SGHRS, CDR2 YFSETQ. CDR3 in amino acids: CASSLGTSGSLSDTQYF. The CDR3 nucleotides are TGCGCCAGCAGCCTCGGGACTAGCGGGAGTTTGTCTGATACGCAGTATTTT. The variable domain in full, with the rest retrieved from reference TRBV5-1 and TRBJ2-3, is KAGVTQTPRYLIKTRGQQVTLSCSPISGHRSVSWYQQTPGQGLQFLFEYFSETQRNKGNFPGRFSGRQFSNSRSEMNVSTLELGDSALYLCASSLGTSGSLSDTQYFGPGTRLTVL.

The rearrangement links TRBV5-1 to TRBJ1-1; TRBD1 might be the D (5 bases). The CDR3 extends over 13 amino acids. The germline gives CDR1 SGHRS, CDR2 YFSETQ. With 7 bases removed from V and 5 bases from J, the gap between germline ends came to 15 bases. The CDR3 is CASLDTQGTEAFF. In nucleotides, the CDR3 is TGCGCCAGCTTGGACACCCAAGGAACTGAAGCTTTCTTT.

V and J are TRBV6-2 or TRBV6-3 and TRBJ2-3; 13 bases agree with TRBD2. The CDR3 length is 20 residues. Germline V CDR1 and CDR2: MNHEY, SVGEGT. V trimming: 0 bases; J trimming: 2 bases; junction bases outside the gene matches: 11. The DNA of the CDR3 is TGTGCCAGCAGTTACTCGGGGACTAGCGGGACACTCACCGTCACAGATACGCAGTATTTT. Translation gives CASSYSGTSGTLTVTDTQYF.

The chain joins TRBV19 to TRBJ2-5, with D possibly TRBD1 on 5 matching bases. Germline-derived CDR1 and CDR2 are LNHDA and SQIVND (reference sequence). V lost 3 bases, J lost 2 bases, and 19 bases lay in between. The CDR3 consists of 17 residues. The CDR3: CASSIHHSDTTQETQYF. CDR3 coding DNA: TGTGCCAGTAGTATCCATCATTCGGACACCACGCAAGAGACCCAGTACTTC.

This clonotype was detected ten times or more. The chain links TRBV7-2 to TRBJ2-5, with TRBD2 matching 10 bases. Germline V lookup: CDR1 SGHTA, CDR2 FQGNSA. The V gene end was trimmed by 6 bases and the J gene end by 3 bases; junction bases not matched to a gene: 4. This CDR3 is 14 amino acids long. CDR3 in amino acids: CASREREGKETQYF. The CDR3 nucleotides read TGTGCCAGCAGAGAGCGGGAGGGGAAAGAGACCCAGTACTTC.